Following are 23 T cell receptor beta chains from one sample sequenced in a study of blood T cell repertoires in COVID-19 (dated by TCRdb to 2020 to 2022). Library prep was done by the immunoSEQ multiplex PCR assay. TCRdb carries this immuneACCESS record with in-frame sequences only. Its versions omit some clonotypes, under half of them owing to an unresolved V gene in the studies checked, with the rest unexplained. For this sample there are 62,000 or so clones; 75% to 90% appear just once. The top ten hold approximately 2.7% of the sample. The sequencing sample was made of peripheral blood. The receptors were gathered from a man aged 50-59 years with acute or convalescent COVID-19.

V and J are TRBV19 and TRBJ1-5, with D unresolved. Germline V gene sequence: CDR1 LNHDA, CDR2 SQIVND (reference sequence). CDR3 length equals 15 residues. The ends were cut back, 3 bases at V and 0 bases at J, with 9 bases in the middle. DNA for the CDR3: TGTGCCAGTAGTATCGCGCGGTATAGCAATCAGCCCCAGCATTTT. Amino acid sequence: CASSIARYSNQPQHF.

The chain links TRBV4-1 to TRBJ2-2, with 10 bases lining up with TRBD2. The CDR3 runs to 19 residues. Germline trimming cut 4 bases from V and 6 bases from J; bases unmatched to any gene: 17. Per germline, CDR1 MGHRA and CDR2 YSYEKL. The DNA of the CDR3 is TGCGCCAGCAGCCGAGGAGCCTCGGGACTAGCGTCTCGCGCCGGGGAGCTGTTTTTT. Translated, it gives CASSRGASGLASRAGELFF.

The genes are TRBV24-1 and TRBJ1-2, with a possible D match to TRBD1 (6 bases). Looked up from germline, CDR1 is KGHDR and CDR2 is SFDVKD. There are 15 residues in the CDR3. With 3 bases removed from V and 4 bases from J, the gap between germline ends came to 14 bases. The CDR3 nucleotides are TGTGCCACCAGTGATCCAGGGGAGAGTAGCTATGGCTACACCTTC. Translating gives CATSDPGESSYGYTF.

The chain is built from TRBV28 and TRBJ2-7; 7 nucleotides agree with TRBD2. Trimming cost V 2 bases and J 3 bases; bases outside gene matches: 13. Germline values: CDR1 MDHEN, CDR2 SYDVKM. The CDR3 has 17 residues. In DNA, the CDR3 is TGTGCCAGCAGTTTAACAACAACTCTGGGAGGGGACTACGAGCAGTACGTC. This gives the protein CASSLTTTLGGDYEQYV.

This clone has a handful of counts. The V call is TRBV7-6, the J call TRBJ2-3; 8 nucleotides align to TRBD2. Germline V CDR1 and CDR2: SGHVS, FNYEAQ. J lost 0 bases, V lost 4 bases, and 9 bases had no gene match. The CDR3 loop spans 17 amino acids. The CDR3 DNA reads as TGTGCCAGCAGCTATCTGGCGGGAGGAACTAGCACAGATACGCAGTATTTT. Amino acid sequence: CASSYLAGGTSTDTQYF.

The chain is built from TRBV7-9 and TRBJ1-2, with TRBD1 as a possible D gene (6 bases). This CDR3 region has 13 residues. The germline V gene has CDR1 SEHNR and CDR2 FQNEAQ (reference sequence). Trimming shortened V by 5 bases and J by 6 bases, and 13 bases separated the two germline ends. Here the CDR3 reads CASSPTRTDGYTF. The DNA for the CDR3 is TGTGCCAGCAGCCCCACTCGGACAGATGGCTACACCTTC.

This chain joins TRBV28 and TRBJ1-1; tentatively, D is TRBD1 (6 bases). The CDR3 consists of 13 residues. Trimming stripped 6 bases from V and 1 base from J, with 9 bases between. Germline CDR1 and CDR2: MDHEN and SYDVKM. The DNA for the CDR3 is TGTGCCAGCAGGGAGACAGGGAACACTGAAGCTTTCTTT. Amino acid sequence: CASRETGNTEAFF. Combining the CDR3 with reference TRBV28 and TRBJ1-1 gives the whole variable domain DVKVTQSSRYLVKRTGEKVFLECVQDMDHENMFWYRQDPGLGLRLIYFSYDVKMKEKGDIPEGYSVSREKKERFSLILESASTNQTSMYLCASRETGNTEAFFGQGTRLTVV.

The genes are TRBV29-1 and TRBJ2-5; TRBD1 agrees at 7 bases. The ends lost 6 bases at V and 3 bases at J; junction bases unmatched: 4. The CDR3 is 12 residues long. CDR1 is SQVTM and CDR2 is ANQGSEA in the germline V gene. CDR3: CSVSRGKETQYF. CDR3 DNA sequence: TGCAGCGTCTCCAGGGGGAAAGAGACCCAGTACTTC.

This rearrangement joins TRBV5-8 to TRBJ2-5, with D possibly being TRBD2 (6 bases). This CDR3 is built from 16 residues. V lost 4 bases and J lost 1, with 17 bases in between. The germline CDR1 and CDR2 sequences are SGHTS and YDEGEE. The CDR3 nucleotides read TGTGCCAGCAGCGTATTCCGAACTAGCCGCCAAGAGACCCAGTACTTC. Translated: CASSVFRTSRQETQYF.

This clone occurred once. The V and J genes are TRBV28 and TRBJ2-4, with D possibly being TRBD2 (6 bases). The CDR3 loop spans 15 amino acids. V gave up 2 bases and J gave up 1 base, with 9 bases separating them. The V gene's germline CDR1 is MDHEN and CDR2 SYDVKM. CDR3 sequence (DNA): TGTGCCAGCAGTTTAGCGGGAAGCGCCAAAAACATTCAGTACTTC. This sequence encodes CASSLAGSAKNIQYF.

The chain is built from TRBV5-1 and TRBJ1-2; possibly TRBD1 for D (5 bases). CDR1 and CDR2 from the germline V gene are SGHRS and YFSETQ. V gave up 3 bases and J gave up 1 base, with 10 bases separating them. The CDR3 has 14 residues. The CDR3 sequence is CASSYYRINYGYTF. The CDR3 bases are TGCGCCAGCAGCTACTACAGGATTAACTATGGCTACACCTTC.

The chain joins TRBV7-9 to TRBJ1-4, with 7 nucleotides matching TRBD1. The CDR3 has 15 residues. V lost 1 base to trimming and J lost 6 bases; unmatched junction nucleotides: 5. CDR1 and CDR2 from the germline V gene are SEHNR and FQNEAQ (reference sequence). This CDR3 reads CASSLEGTADEKLFF. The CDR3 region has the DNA TGTGCCAGCAGCTTAGAAGGGACAGCCGATGAAAAACTGTTTTTT.

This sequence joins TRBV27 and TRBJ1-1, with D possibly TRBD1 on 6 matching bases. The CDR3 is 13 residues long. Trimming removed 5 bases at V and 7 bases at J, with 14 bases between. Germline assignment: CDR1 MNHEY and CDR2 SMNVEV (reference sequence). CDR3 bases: TGTGCCAGCAGTATCGGGACACGCTATGAAGCTTTCTTT. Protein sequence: CASSIGTRYEAFF.

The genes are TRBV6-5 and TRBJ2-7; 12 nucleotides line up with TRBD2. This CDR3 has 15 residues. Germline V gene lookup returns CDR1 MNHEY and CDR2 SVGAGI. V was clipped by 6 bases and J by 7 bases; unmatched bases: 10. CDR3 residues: CASRYLAGGPREQYF. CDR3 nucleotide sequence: TGTGCCAGCAGATATCTAGCGGGAGGGCCGCGGGAGCAGTACTTC.

The chain's CDR3 is CATSEPGRTDTQYF. The CDR3 DNA reads TGTGCCACCAGTGAGCCCGGTCGCACAGATACGCAGTATTTT. The V and J genes are TRBV24-1 and TRBJ2-3, with D unclear. This CDR3 comprises 14 residues. CDR1 and CDR2 (germline): KGHDR, SFDVKD. Trimming took 4 bases from V and 1 from J, leaving 8 bases between them.

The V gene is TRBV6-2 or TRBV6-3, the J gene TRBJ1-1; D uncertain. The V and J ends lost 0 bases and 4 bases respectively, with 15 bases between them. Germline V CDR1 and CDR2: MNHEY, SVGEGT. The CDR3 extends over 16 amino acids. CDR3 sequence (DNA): TGTGCCAGCAGTTACTCGAGGTCCCGGTATGGCACTGAAGCTTTCTTT. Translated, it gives CASSYSRSRYGTEAFF.

In DNA, the CDR3 is TGTGCCAGCCAACTCGTCCCCTTACAGGTCGCCTATGGCTACACCTTC. As protein: CASQLVPLQVAYGYTF. V is TRBV2 and J is TRBJ1-2; perhaps TRBD1 as D (5 bases). There are 16 residues in the CDR3. With 8 bases removed from V and 4 bases from J, the gap between germline ends came to 23 bases. CDR1 and CDR2 (germline): SNHLY, FYNNEI. Full variable domain (missing parts from reference TRBV2 and TRBJ1-2): EPEVTQTPSHQVTQMGQEVILRCVPISNHLYFYWYRQILGQKVEFLVSFYNNEISEKSEIFDDQFSVERPDGSNFTLKIRSTKLEDSAMYFCASQLVPLQVAYGYTFGSGTRLTVV.

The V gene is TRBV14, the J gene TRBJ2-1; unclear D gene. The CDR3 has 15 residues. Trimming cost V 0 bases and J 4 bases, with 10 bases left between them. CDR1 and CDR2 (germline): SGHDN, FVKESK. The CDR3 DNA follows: TGTGCCAGCAGCCAAGATTGGGCCCCTTACAATGAGCAGTTCTTC. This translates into CASSQDWAPYNEQFF.

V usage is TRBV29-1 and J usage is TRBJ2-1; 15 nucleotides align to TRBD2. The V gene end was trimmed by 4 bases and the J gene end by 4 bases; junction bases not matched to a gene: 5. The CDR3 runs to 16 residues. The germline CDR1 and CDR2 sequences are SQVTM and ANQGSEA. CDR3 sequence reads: CSVVKGLAGGYNEQFF. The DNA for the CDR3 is TGCAGCGTTGTTAAGGGACTAGCGGGGGGATACAATGAGCAGTTCTTC.

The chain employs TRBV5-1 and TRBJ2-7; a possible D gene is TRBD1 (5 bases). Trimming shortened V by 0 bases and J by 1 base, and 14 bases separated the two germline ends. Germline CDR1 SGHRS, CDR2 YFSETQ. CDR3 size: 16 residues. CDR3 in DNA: TGCGCCAGCAGCTTGGCCAACTCAGGGCGATCCTACGAGCAGTACTTC. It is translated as CASSLANSGRSYEQYF.

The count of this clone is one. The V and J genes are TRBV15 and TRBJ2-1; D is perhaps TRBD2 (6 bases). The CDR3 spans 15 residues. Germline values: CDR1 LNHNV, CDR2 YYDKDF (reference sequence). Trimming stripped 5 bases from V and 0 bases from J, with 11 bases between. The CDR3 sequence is CATSRGLGSYNEQFF. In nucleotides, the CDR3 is TGTGCCACCAGCCGGGGGTTGGGCTCCTACAATGAGCAGTTCTTC.

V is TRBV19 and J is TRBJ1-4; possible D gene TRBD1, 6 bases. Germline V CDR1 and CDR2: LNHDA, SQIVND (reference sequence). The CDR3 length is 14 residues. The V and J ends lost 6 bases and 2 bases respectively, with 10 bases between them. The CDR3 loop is CASSNRATNEKLFF. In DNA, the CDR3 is TGTGCCAGTAGCAACAGGGCTACTAATGAAAAACTGTTTTTT. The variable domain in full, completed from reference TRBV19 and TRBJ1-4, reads DGGITQSPKYLFRKEGQNVTLSCEQNLNHDAMYWYRQDPGQGLRLIYYSQIVNDFQKGDIAEGYSVSREKKESFPLTVTSAQKNPTAFYLCASSNRATNEKLFFGSGTQLSVL.

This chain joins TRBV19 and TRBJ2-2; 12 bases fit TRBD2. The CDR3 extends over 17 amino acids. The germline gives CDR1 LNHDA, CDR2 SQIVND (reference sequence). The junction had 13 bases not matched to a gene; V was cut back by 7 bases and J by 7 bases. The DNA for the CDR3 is TGTGCCAGTACCAGACTAGCGGGAGTAGGAGGGAACGGGGAGCTGTTTTTT. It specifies CASTRLAGVGGNGELFF.